This T cell receptor beta chain was recovered during a study of blood T cell repertoires in COVID-19. About the research overall: Nucleic acid was either cDNA or gDNA, and it came from T cells, B-cell-depleted T cells, or PBMCs.

Deletions cut 3 bases from V and 4 bases from J, with 7 bases between. This CDR3 has 13 residues. Germline CDR1 LGHNA, CDR2 YNFKEQ. Here immunoSEQ multiplex PCR was the method, and the copy in TCRdb shows in-frame clones only, minus some. The data contain hundreds of thousands of clones, about 85% of them singletons. The sequence was obtained from a young woman with acute or convalescent COVID-19. The rearrangement links TRBV4-2 to TRBJ1-3; unclear D gene. Sequencing was carried out using peripheral blood. CDR3: CASSQGSGNTIYF. CDR3 coding DNA: TGTGCCAGCAGCCAGGGTAGCGGAAACACCATATATTTT.